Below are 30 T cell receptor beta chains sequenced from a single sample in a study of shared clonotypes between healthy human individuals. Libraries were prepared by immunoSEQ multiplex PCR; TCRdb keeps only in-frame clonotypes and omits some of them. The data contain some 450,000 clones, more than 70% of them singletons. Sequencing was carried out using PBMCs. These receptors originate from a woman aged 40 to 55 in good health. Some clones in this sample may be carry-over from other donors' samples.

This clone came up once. CDR3 in amino acids: CASGPRNADTQYF. DNA for the CDR3: TGTGCCAGCGGCCCTCGGAACGCAGATACGCAGTATTTT. The rearrangement uses TRBV27 and TRBJ2-3; D ambiguous. Per germline, CDR1 MNHEY and CDR2 SMNVEV (reference sequence). Trimming removed 8 bases at V and 4 bases at J, with 13 bases between. The CDR3 consists of 13 residues.

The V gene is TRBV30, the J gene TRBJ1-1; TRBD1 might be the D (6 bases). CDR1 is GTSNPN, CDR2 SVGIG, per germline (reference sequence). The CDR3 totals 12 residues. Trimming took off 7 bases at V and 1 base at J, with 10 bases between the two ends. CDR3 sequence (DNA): TGTGCCTTGGACAGACCGAACACTGAAGCTTTCTTT. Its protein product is CALDRPNTEAFF.

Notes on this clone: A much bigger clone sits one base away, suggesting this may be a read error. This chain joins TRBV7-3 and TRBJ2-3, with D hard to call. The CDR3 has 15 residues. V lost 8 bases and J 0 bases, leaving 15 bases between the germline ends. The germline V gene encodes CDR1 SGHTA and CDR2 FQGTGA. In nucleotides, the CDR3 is TGTGCCAGCGGCCCCCTGGGCCCTAGCACAGATACGCAGTATTTT. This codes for CASGPLGPSTDTQYF.

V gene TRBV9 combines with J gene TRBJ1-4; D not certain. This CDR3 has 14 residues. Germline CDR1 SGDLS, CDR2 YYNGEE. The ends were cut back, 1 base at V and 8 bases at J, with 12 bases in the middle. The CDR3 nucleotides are TGTGCCAGCAGCGTAAACGACGAGGAAGAAAAACTGTTTTTT. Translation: CASSVNDEEEKLFF.

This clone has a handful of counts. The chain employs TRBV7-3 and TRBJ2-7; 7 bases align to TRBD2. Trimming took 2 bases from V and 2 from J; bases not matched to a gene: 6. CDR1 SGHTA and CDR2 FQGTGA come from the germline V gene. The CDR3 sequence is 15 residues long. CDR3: CASSLSGGSPYEQYF. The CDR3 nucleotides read TGTGCCAGCAGCTTATCGGGCGGGAGCCCCTACGAGCAGTACTTC.

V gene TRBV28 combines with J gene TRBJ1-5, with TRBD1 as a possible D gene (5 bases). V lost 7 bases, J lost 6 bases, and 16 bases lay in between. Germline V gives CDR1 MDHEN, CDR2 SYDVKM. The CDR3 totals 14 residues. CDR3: CASTASGVRQPQHF. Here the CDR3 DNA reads TGTGCCAGCACCGCCTCGGGGGTCCGTCAGCCCCAGCATTTT.

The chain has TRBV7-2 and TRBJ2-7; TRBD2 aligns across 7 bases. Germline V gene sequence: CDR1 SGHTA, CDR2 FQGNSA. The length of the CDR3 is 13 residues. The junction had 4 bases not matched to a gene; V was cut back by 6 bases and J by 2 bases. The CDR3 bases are TGTGCCAGCAGGTCGCGGGAGACCTACGAGCAGTACTTC. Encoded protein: CASRSRETYEQYF.

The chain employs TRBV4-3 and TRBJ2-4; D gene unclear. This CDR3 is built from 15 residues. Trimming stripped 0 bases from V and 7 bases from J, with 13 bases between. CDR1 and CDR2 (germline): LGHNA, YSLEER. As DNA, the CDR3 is TGCGCCAGCAGCCAAGATCGAGGCAGTGGGAACATTCAGTACTTC. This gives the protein CASSQDRGSGNIQYF.

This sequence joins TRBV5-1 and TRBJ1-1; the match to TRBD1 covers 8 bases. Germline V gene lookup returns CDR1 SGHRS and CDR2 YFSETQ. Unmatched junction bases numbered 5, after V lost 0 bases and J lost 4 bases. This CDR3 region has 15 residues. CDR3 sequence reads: CASSLEGQEATEAFF. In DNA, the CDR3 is TGCGCCAGCAGCTTGGAGGGACAGGAAGCCACTGAAGCTTTCTTT. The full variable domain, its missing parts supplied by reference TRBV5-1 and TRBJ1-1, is KAGVTQTPRYLIKTRGQQVTLSCSPISGHRSVSWYQQTPGQGLQFLFEYFSETQRNKGNFPGRFSGRQFSNSRSEMNVSTLELGDSALYLCASSLEGQEATEAFFGQGTRLTVV.

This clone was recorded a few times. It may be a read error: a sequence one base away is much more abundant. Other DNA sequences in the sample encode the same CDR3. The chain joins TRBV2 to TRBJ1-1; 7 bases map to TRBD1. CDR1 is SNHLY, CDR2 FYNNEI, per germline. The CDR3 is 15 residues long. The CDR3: CASSGPQGSNTEAFF. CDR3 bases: TGTGCCAGCAGCGGTCCACAGGGGTCGAACACTGAGGCTTTCTTT. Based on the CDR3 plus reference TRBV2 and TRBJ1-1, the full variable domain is EPEVTQTPSHQVTQMGQEVILRCVPISNHLYFYWYRQILGQKVEFLVSFYNNEISEKSEIFDDQFSVERPDGSNFTLKIRSTKLEDSAMYFCASSGPQGSNTEAFFGQGTRLTVV.

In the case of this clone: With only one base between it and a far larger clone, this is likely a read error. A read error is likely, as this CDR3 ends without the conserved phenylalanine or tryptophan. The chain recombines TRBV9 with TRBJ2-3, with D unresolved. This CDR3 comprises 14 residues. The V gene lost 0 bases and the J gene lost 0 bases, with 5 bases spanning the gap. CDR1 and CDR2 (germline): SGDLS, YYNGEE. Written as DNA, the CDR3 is TGTGCCAGCAGCGTAGACGGGAGCACAGATACGCAGTATCTT. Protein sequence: CASSVDGSTDTQYL.

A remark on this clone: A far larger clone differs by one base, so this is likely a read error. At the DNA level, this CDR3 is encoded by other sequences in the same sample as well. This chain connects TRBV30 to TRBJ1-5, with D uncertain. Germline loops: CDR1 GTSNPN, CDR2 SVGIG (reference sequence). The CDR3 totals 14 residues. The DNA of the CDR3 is TGCGCCTGGAGTGTGATACAAAGCAATCAGCCCCAGCATTTT. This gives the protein CAWSVIQSNQPQHF.

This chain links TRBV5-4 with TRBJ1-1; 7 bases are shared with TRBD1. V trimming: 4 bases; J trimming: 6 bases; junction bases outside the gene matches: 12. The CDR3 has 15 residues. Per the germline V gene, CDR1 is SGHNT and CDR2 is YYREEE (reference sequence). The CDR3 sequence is CASSRTGVGYPEAFF. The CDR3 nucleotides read TGTGCCAGCAGCAGAACAGGGGTGGGATATCCTGAAGCTTTCTTT.

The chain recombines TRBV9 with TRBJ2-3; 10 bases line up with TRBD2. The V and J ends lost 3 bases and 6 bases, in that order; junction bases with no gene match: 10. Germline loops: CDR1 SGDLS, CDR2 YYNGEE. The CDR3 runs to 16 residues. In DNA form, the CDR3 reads TGTGCCAGCAGCGCTTTAGCGGGAGGCCGGGGGGATACGCAGTATTTT. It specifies CASSALAGGRGDTQYF.

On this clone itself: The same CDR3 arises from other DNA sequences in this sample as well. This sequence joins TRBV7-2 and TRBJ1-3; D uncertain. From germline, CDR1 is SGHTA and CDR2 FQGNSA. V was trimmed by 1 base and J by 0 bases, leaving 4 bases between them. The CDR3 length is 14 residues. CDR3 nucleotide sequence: TGTGCCAGCAGCTTAGACTCCTCTGGAAACACCATATATTTT. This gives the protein CASSLDSSGNTIYF.

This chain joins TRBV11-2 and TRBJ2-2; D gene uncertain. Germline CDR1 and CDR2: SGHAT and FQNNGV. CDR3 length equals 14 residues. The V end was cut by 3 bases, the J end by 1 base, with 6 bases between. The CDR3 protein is CASSFSWNTGELFF. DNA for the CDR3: TGTGCCAGCAGCTTCTCCTGGAACACCGGGGAGCTGTTTTTT.

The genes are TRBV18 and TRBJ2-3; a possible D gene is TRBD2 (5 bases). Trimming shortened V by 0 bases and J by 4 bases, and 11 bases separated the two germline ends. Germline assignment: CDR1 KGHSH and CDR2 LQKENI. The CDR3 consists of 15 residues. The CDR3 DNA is TGTGCCAGCTCACCACCGGCGGGTATGGCAGATACGCAGTATTTT. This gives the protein CASSPPAGMADTQYF.

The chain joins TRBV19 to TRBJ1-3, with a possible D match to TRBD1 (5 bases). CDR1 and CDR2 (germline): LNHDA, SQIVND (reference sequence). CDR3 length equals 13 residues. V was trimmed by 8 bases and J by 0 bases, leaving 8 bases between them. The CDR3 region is CASGAGSGNTIYF. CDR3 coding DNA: TGTGCCAGTGGGGCGGGCTCTGGAAACACCATATATTTT.

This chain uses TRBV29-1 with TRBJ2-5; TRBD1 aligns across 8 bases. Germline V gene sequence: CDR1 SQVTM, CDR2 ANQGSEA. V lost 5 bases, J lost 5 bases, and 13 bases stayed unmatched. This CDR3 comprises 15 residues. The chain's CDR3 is CSVLPTGVNKETQYF. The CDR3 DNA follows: TGCAGCGTTTTACCGACAGGGGTGAATAAGGAGACCCAGTACTTC.

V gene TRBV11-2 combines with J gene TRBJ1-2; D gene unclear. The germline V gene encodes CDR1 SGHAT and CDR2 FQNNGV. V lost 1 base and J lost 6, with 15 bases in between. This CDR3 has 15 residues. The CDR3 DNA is TGTGCCAGCAGCTTAGGGGGAATTGGTACGGATGGCTACACCTTC. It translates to CASSLGGIGTDGYTF.

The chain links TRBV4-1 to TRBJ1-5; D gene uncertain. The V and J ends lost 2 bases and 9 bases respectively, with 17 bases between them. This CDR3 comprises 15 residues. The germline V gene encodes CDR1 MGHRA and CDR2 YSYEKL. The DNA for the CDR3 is TGCGCCAGCAGCCAACCGTATCCGATCAACGGGCCCCAGCATTTT. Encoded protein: CASSQPYPINGPQHF.

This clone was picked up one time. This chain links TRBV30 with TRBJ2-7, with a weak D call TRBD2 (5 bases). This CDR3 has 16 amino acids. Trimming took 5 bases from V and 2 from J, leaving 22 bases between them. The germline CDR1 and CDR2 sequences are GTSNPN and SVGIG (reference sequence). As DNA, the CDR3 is TGTGCCTGGCGCCCCACCCCGGAGGCAGGAACCTACGAGCAGTACTTC. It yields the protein CAWRPTPEAGTYEQYF.

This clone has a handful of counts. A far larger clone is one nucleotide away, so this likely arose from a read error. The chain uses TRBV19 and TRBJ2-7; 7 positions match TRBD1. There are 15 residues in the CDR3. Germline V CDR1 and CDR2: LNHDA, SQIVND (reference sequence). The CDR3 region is CASSGIGTASNEQYF. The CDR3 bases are TGTGCCAGTAGTGGTATCGGGACAGCCTCCAACGAGCAGTACTTC.

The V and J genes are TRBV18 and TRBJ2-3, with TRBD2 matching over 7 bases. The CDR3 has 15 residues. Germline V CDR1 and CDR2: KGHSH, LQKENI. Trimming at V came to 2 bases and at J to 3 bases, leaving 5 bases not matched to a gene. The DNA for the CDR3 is TGTGCCAGCTCACCAATCAGGACTAGGACAGATACGCAGTATTTT. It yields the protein CASSPIRTRTDTQYF.

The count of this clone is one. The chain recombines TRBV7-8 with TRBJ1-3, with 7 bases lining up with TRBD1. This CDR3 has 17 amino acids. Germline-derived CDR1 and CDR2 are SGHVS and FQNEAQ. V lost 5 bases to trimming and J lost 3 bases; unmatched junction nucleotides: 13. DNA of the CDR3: TGTGCCAGCAGCCCAACCAGGGGGGGGTATTATGGAAACACCATATATTTT. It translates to CASSPTRGGYYGNTIYF. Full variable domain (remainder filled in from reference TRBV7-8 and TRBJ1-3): GAGVSQSPRYKVAKRGQDVALRCDPISGHVSLFWYQQALGQGPEFLTYFQNEAQLDKSGLPSDRFFAERPEGSVSTLKIQRTQQEDSAVYLCASSPTRGGYYGNTIYFGEGSWLTVV.

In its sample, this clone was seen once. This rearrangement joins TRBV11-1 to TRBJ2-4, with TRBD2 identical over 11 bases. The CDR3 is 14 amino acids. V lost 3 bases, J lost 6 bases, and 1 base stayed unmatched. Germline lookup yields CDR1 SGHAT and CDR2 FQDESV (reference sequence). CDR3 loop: CASSFGLAGNIQYF. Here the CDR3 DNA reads TGTGCCAGCAGCTTCGGACTAGCGGGAAACATTCAGTACTTC.

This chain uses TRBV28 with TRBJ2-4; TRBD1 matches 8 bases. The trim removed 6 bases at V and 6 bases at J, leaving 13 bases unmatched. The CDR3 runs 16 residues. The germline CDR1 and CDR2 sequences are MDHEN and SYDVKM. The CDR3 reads CASSPSLGGQANIQYF. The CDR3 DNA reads TGTGCCAGCAGCCCCTCCCTTGGGGGACAGGCAAACATTCAGTACTTC.

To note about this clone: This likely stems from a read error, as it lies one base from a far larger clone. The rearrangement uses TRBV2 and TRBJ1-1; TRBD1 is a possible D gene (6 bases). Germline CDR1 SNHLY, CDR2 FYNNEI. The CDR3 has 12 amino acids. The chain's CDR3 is CAAGGGPTEAFF. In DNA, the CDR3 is TGTGCAGCCGGGGGGGGGCCCACTGAAGCTTTCTTT.

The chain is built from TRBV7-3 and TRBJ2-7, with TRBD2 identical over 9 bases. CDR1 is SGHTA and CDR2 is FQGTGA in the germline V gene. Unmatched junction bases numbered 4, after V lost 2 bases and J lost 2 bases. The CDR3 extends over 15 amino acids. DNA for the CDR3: TGTGCCAGCAGCTTAGCGGGAGGGGGGACCTACGAGCAGTACTTC. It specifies CASSLAGGGTYEQYF.

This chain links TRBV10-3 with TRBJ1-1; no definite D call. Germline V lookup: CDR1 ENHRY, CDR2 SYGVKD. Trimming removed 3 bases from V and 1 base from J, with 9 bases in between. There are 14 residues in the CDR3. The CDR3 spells CAISDRRKNTEAFF. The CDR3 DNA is TGTGCCATCAGTGACAGACGGAAGAACACTGAAGCTTTCTTT.